Listed here are 32 T cell receptor beta chains from one sample, sequenced in a study of blood T cell dynamics during melanoma immunotherapy. The time point is: week 3, after first cycle of checkpoint inhibitor. Libraries were prepared by immunoSEQ multiplex PCR; TCRdb keeps only in-frame clonotypes and omits some of them. The sample has some 15,000 clones, roughly 93% seen once. The sequenced sample was effector memory CD8+ T cells from blood, obtained from a patient treated with checkpoint blockade. The receptors were gathered from a human donor with melanoma.

V usage is TRBV7-9 and J usage is TRBJ2-1; TRBD2 aligns across 8 bases. Per the germline V gene, CDR1 is SEHNR and CDR2 is FQNEAQ (reference sequence). The CDR3 covers 16 residues. J gave up 6 bases and V 5 bases, and 12 bases lay outside the gene matches. The CDR3 DNA reads as TGTGCCAGCAGCAACCGGGAGGGGTATGGTCTCAATGAGCAGTTCTTC. Translating gives CASSNREGYGLNEQFF.

This chain uses TRBV27 with TRBJ2-3, with D possibly being TRBD2 (5 bases). This CDR3 is built from 17 residues. V gave up 4 bases and J gave up 8 bases, with 25 bases separating them. Germline V lookup: CDR1 MNHEY, CDR2 SMNVEV (reference sequence). This CDR3 reads CASSSTPFVERASTQYF. DNA for the CDR3: TGTGCCAGCAGTTCGACTCCCTTCGTGGAGAGGGCAAGTACGCAGTATTTT.

This chain links TRBV9 with TRBJ2-3; 9 bases align to TRBD1. CDR3 size: 17 residues. The J segment lost 2 bases and the V segment lost 2 bases, leaving 9 bases of the junction unmatched. Germline-derived CDR1 and CDR2 are SGDLS and YYNGEE. In DNA, the CDR3 is TGTGCCAGCAGCGTCCCCGACGGGGACAGGGTCACAGATACGCAGTATTTT. Protein sequence: CASSVPDGDRVTDTQYF.

The V gene is TRBV19, the J gene TRBJ2-7; maybe TRBD2 (6 bases). Per germline, CDR1 LNHDA and CDR2 SQIVND (reference sequence). This CDR3 spans 15 amino acids. Trimming shortened V by 7 bases and J by 0 bases, and 16 bases separated the two germline ends. For the CDR3, the DNA is TGTGCCAGTACCCCCGGCGGCGGGACCTCCTACGAGCAGTACTTC. This translates into CASTPGGGTSYEQYF.

The V gene is TRBV5-5, the J gene TRBJ1-1; D perhaps matches TRBD1 (6 bases). CDR1 and CDR2 (germline): SGHKS, YYEKEE (reference sequence). The CDR3 contains 14 residues. Trimming took 1 base from V and 8 from J, leaving 15 bases between them. The CDR3 DNA is TGTGCCAGCAGCTTGTGGTTCCAGGGGTCAGAAGCTTTCTTT. Its protein is CASSLWFQGSEAFF.

The chain carries TRBV13 and TRBJ1-1, with TRBD1 matching over 7 bases. CDR1 is PRHDT, CDR2 FYEKMQ, per germline (reference sequence). Unmatched junction bases numbered 0, after V lost 2 bases and J lost 3 bases. This CDR3 has 13 residues. The CDR3 bases are TGTGCCAGCAGCTTAACAGGGGACACTGAAGCTTTCTTT. This sequence encodes CASSLTGDTEAFF.

V is TRBV28 and J is TRBJ2-5, with D tentatively TRBD2 (7 bases). The CDR3 runs 15 residues. CDR1 MDHEN and CDR2 SYDVKM come from the germline V gene. V gave up 4 bases and J gave up 1 base, with 13 bases separating them. CDR3 residues: CASSWGGGAQETQYF. CDR3 nucleotides: TGTGCCAGCAGTTGGGGTGGGGGGGCCCAAGAGACCCAGTACTTC.

This clone was observed a single time. CDR3 protein: CASSAGGYNEQFF. The DNA for the CDR3 is TGTGCCAGTTCTGCGGGAGGGTACAATGAGCAGTTCTTC. This chain connects TRBV19 to TRBJ2-1, with TRBD2 identical over 9 bases. Per the germline V gene, CDR1 is LNHDA and CDR2 is SQIVND (reference sequence). J gave up 4 bases and V 8 bases, and 3 bases lay outside the gene matches. The CDR3 length is 13 residues. Combining the CDR3 with reference TRBV19 and TRBJ2-1 gives the whole variable domain DGGITQSPKYLFRKEGQNVTLSCEQNLNHDAMYWYRQDPGQGLRLIYYSQIVNDFQKGDIAEGYSVSREKKESFPLTVTSAQKNPTAFYLCASSAGGYNEQFFGPGTRLTVL.

This clone has only a few counts. The rearrangement uses TRBV2 and TRBJ1-5; tentative D call: TRBD1 (5 bases). Germline lookup yields CDR1 SNHLY and CDR2 FYNNEI. The CDR3 loop spans 14 amino acids. Deletions cut 10 bases from V and 0 bases from J, with 13 bases between. CDR3 DNA: TGTGCCATCAGGGCAGGGAATAGCAATCAGCCCCAGCATTTT. This encodes CAIRAGNSNQPQHF.

The chain links TRBV6-6 to TRBJ1-5, with 7 positions matching TRBD1. CDR3 length: 14 amino acids. Germline V lookup: CDR1 MNHNY, CDR2 SVGAGI (reference sequence). Trimming removed 5 bases from V and 4 bases from J; junction bases left unmatched: 5. The CDR3 loop is CASSGGGWNQPQHF. CDR3 DNA sequence: TGTGCCAGCAGTGGAGGGGGCTGGAATCAGCCCCAGCATTTT.

The rearrangement links TRBV5-4 to TRBJ2-3; 11 bases are shared with TRBD1. After removal of 5 bases from V and 5 bases from J, the junction contained 7 bases not matched to a gene. The CDR3 spans 15 residues. The V gene's germline CDR1 is SGHNT and CDR2 YYREEE (reference sequence). The CDR3 reads CASRPGTGGIDTQYF. CDR3 sequence (DNA): TGTGCCAGCAGACCCGGGACAGGGGGAATAGATACGCAGTATTTT.

This clone was observed a single time. V usage is TRBV5-5 and J usage is TRBJ1-5; D remains ambiguous. The length of the CDR3 is 13 residues. V was trimmed by 1 base and J by 7 bases, leaving 9 bases between them. Germline lookup yields CDR1 SGHKS and CDR2 YYEKEE (reference sequence). Here the CDR3 reads CASSLRDGQPQHF. The DNA of the CDR3 is TGTGCCAGCAGCTTGAGGGATGGGCAGCCCCAGCATTTT.

The rearrangement uses TRBV28 and TRBJ2-1; TRBD2 aligns across 8 bases. After removal of 3 bases from V and 7 bases from J, the junction contained 5 bases not matched to a gene. The germline CDR1 and CDR2 sequences are MDHEN and SYDVKM. The CDR3 totals 14 residues. Written as DNA, the CDR3 is TGTGCCAGCAGTTTCGCGGGAGGTGGAAATGAGCAGTTCTTC. It specifies CASSFAGGGNEQFF.

This sequence joins TRBV15 and TRBJ2-7, with D possibly TRBD2 on 6 matching bases. Deletions cut 4 bases from V and 3 bases from J, with 10 bases between. The V gene's germline CDR1 is LNHNV and CDR2 YYDKDF (reference sequence). The CDR3 has 13 amino acids. The CDR3 spells CATSTGRSYEQYF. DNA for the CDR3: TGTGCCACCAGCACAGGGAGGAGCTACGAGCAGTACTTC.

The chain couples TRBV10-3 to TRBJ2-5; D may be TRBD1 (5 bases). Trimming took off 7 bases at V and 9 bases at J, with 18 bases between the two ends. The CDR3 spans 13 residues. Per germline, CDR1 ENHRY and CDR2 SYGVKD. CDR3 sequence: CAITIDSQGAQYF. CDR3 DNA: TGTGCCATCACCATAGACAGCCAAGGGGCCCAGTACTTC.

The CDR3 DNA is TGTGCCAGCAGTTTATTTTGGGGGGCAATGAACACTGAAGCTTTCTTT. It translates to CASSLFWGAMNTEAFF. J is TRBJ1-1 and V is TRBV27; D might be TRBD1 (6 bases). The CDR3 is 16 amino acids. CDR1 and CDR2 from the germline V gene are MNHEY and SMNVEV (reference sequence). Trimming cost V 1 base and J 0 bases, with 12 bases left between them.

The chain uses TRBV4-1 and TRBJ1-1, with D perhaps matching TRBD1 (6 bases). Trimming removed 5 bases at V and 1 base at J, with 17 bases between. The CDR3 contains 16 residues. CDR1 MGHRA and CDR2 YSYEKL come from the germline V gene. The CDR3 protein is CASSDTGFRGNTEAFF. The CDR3 DNA is TGCGCCAGCAGCGATACAGGGTTTCGGGGGAACACTGAAGCTTTCTTT.

This sequence joins TRBV19 and TRBJ1-5, with TRBD1 as a possible D gene (5 bases). This CDR3 has 15 amino acids. Germline V gene sequence: CDR1 LNHDA, CDR2 SQIVND (reference sequence). V shed 3 bases and J shed 0 bases, with 9 bases lying between them. The CDR3 DNA reads as TGTGCCAGTAGTATGGGGCGATATAGCAATCAGCCCCAGCATTTT. Amino acids: CASSMGRYSNQPQHF.

The count of this clone is one. Written as DNA, the CDR3 is TGTGCCAGCAGTCGTACCACAGGGGGCGGATACTCAAACGAGCAGTACTTC. This encodes CASSRTTGGGYSNEQYF. The chain employs TRBV7-6 and TRBJ2-7; TRBD1 matches 9 bases. The CDR3 contains 17 residues. Germline CDR1 reads SGHVS; CDR2 reads FNYEAQ. Germline trimming cut 6 bases from V and 5 bases from J; bases unmatched to any gene: 17. Together with reference TRBV7-6 and TRBJ2-7, the CDR3 gives the full variable domain: GAGVSQSPRYKVTKRGQDVALRCDPISGHVSLYWYRQALGQGPEFLTYFNYEAQQDKSGLPNDRFSAERPEGSISTLTIQRTEQRDSAMYRCASSRTTGGGYSNEQYFGPGTRLTVT.

This sequence joins TRBV27 and TRBJ2-7; TRBD2 aligns across 12 bases. The CDR3 spans 17 residues. With V trimmed by 6 bases and J by 3 bases, 12 bases remained unmatched. Germline CDR1 reads MNHEY; CDR2 reads SMNVEV (reference sequence). CDR3 nucleotide sequence: TGTGCCAGCAGCGTCATCGGGACTAGCGGGCTTAACTACGAGCAGTACTTC. Translating it yields CASSVIGTSGLNYEQYF.

This chain links TRBV4-1 with TRBJ2-7, with a tentative D call TRBD2 (5 bases). Trimming shortened V by 5 bases and J by 0 bases, and 14 bases separated the two germline ends. This CDR3 is built from 15 residues. CDR1 and CDR2 (germline): MGHRA, YSYEKL. CDR3 loop: CASSSGLATSYEQYF. The CDR3 DNA is TGCGCCAGCAGCTCTGGACTGGCGACCTCCTACGAGCAGTACTTC.

The chain recombines TRBV7-9 with TRBJ2-3, with a weak D call TRBD2 (5 bases). The CDR3 runs to 12 residues. V was shortened by 4 bases and J by 6 bases, with 8 bases between the two germline ends. In germline, CDR1 is SEHNR, CDR2 FQNEAQ (reference sequence). In DNA form, the CDR3 reads TGTGCCAGCAGCTCAGGCGGGGATACGCAGTATTTT. Residues: CASSSGGDTQYF.

V gene TRBV21-1 combines with J gene TRBJ2-3. TRBV21-1 is marked as a pseudogene. This CDR3 has 19 amino acids. CDR3 coding DNA: TGTGCCAGCAGCAAAGTTAAAGGGTTACGAACGGGCCTTACAGATACGCAGTATTTT. Protein: CASSKVKGLRTGLTDTQYF.

J is TRBJ2-2 and V is TRBV9; no definite D call. Germline V CDR1 and CDR2: SGDLS, YYNGEE. V was trimmed by 4 bases and J by 1 base, leaving 5 bases between them. This CDR3 spans 13 amino acids. The CDR3 region is CASSPGNTGELFF. In nucleotides, the CDR3 is TGTGCCAGCAGCCCTGGGAACACCGGGGAGCTGTTTTTT.

The genes are TRBV5-6 and TRBJ1-1; possible D gene TRBD1, 6 bases. Trimming pared 1 base from V and 10 bases from J, leaving 14 bases between. Germline CDR1 SGHDT, CDR2 YYEEEE. There are 13 residues in the CDR3. The chain's CDR3 is CASSLSTGPGAFF. CDR3 nucleotide sequence: TGTGCCAGCAGCTTGTCGACAGGTCCGGGAGCTTTCTTT.

CDR3 in amino acids: CASSPLERDRGLEQYF. In DNA form, the CDR3 reads TGTGCCAGCAGCCCCCTCGAGCGGGACAGGGGACTCGAGCAGTACTTC. V gene TRBV5-4 combines with J gene TRBJ2-7, with 10 bases identical to TRBD1. CDR1 and CDR2 from the germline V gene are SGHNT and YYREEE (reference sequence). This CDR3 spans 16 amino acids. Losses at the gene ends were 4 bases for V and 6 bases for J; bases not matched to a gene: 13.

The rearrangement links TRBV27 to TRBJ2-1; maybe TRBD1 (5 bases). Germline lookup yields CDR1 MNHEY and CDR2 SMNVEV (reference sequence). V was clipped by 6 bases and J by 5 bases, with 14 bases between them. CDR3 length: 14 amino acids. CDR3 amino acids: CASRKGYVNNEQFF. The CDR3, as DNA: TGTGCCAGCAGGAAGGGGTATGTGAACAATGAGCAGTTCTTC.

The chain links TRBV18 to TRBJ2-1, with D possibly matching TRBD2 (5 bases). Trimming pared 6 bases from V and 7 bases from J, leaving 10 bases between. The CDR3 extends over 12 amino acids. Germline V gene lookup returns CDR1 KGHSH and CDR2 LQKENI. In DNA, the CDR3 is TGTGCCAGCTCCCGAACGGGGAATGAGCAGTTCTTC. Protein product: CASSRTGNEQFF.

In DNA form, the CDR3 reads TGTGCCAGCAGTGGACACAGGGACAATCAGCCCCAGCATTTT. Residues: CASSGHRDNQPQHF. This chain joins TRBV6-5 and TRBJ1-5; TRBD1 is a possible D gene (6 bases). The CDR3 sequence is 14 residues long. V was clipped by 5 bases and J by 3 bases, with 11 bases between them. Germline CDR1 and CDR2: MNHEY and SVGAGI.

J is TRBJ2-3 and V is TRBV7-6; D gene unclear. The CDR3 loop spans 14 amino acids. V lost 2 bases and J 2 bases, leaving 8 bases between the germline ends. In germline, CDR1 is SGHVS, CDR2 FNYEAQ. The CDR3 loop reads CASSLSGFTDTQYF. CDR3 nucleotide sequence: TGTGCCAGCAGCTTATCGGGCTTCACAGATACGCAGTATTTT.

This clone has only one observation. V usage is TRBV5-1 and J usage is TRBJ2-7, with a weak D call TRBD2 (5 bases). V was shortened by 0 bases and J by 4 bases, with 20 bases between the two germline ends. The germline V gene has CDR1 SGHRS and CDR2 YFSETQ. The CDR3 is made up of 17 amino acids. The CDR3 loop is CASSLVPQIAGDYEQYF. The CDR3 coding sequence is TGCGCCAGCAGCTTGGTACCCCAGATTGCCGGGGATTACGAGCAGTACTTC.

V gene TRBV9 combines with J gene TRBJ2-1; D gene ambiguous. Germline V gives CDR1 SGDLS, CDR2 YYNGEE. V shed 0 bases and J shed 8 bases, with 9 bases lying between them. This CDR3 has 13 amino acids. The CDR3: CASSVEFGDEQFF. The CDR3 nucleotides read TGTGCCAGCAGCGTAGAATTTGGGGATGAGCAGTTCTTC.